This section outlines one T cell receptor beta chain sequence together with its context. The antigen is unknown. These data originate in a study of long-term antiretroviral therapy in people with HIV. Assay version v3.0 of immunoSEQ was used, and it was run at survey level. The repertoire was sequenced with immunoSEQ multiplex PCR; TCRdb's copy has only in-frame clones and lacks some. The sample records 26,000 or so clones, more than 85% being singletons. The CDR3 is 16 residues long. J gave up 9 bases and V 4 bases, and 12 bases lay outside the gene matches. Germline V CDR1 and CDR2: WNHNN, SYGVQD (reference sequence). Study-wide results and caveats: Spans of CDR3 length were tighter for HIV repertoires than for controls. Dating from about 2004 to 2017, the blood was possibly obtained under older ART regimens. At every time point, clones expanded before ART dominated the repertoire.

This TCR was recovered from a man in his forties or fifties with HIV. The sample in question was unsorted PBMCs, obtained 2 years after starting antiretroviral therapy. V usage is TRBV10-1 and J usage is TRBJ2-1; 10 nucleotides align to TRBD1. In DNA form, the CDR3 reads TGCGCCAGCAGTGGGCCCGGGACAGGGGTATCGGGTGAGCAGTTCTTC. Protein product: CASSGPGTGVSGEQFF.